This TCR beta chain came from a study of control samples from healthy donors and cancer patients. The data were produced by immunoSEQ multiplex PCR, yet TCRdb's version contains in-frame clones alone and is incomplete. The sample records about 410,000 clones, about 93% being singletons. Looked up from germline, CDR1 is MDHEN and CDR2 is SYDVKM. With V trimmed by 4 bases and J by 5 bases, 5 bases remained unmatched. The CDR3 length is 14 residues. This TCR derives from a middle-aged man with head and neck cancer. The sample consisted of PBMCs. This sequence joins TRBV28 and TRBJ1-2; TRBD1 agrees at 9 bases. The CDR3 sequence is CASSSPTGGYGYTF. DNA for the CDR3: TGTGCCAGCAGTTCCCCGACAGGGGGGTATGGCTACACCTTC.